The 28 T cell receptor beta chains given below trace back to one sample, sequenced in a study of beta chain features in type 1 diabetes. Since all of the isolated RNA was reverse transcribed, expressed TCRB transcripts were what got sequenced. Using immunoSEQ multiplex PCR, the repertoire was profiled, and TCRdb retains in-frame clones only, with some absent. The sample records under 550,000 clones, about an eighth being singletons. The sequencing input was naive CD4+ T cells from blood. The receptors here all came from a woman younger than 30 in good health.

This clone came up a few times. This chain links TRBV7-3 with TRBJ2-2; possible D gene TRBD2, 5 bases. Trimming cost V 5 bases and J 0 bases, with 10 bases left between them. The CDR3 runs to 15 residues. Per the germline V gene, CDR1 is SGHTA and CDR2 is FQGTGA. The CDR3 sequence is CASSPGEANTGELFF. Written as DNA, the CDR3 is TGTGCCAGCAGCCCCGGGGAAGCGAACACCGGGGAGCTGTTTTTT.

The chain couples TRBV7-2 to TRBJ1-1; maybe TRBD1 (5 bases). With 5 bases removed from V and 0 bases from J, the gap between germline ends came to 16 bases. There are 16 residues in the CDR3. CDR1 and CDR2 (germline): SGHTA, FQGNSA. The CDR3 is CASSGRASGVNTEAFF. CDR3 sequence (DNA): TGTGCCAGCAGCGGAAGAGCCTCGGGGGTGAACACTGAAGCTTTCTTT.

This clone was picked up many times. The rearrangement uses TRBV9 and TRBJ2-7; D is perhaps TRBD1 (6 bases). Trimming removed 4 bases from V and 2 bases from J, with 13 bases in between. Germline CDR1 SGDLS, CDR2 YYNGEE. This CDR3 contains 14 residues. CDR3: CASSRDRTAYEQYF. CDR3 nucleotide sequence: TGTGCCAGCAGCCGAGACAGGACGGCCTACGAGCAGTACTTC.

This rearrangement joins TRBV7-9 to TRBJ1-5; D may be TRBD1 (5 bases). The CDR3 is 13 amino acids. V shed 5 bases and J shed 2 bases, with 7 bases lying between them. Germline-derived CDR1 and CDR2 are SEHNR and FQNEAQ (reference sequence). The CDR3 reads CASSPTGNQPQHF. DNA for the CDR3: TGTGCCAGCAGCCCGACAGGCAATCAGCCCCAGCATTTT.

This clone was seen a handful of times. Different DNA sequences within this sample yield the same CDR3. This chain connects TRBV7-9 to TRBJ2-1, with TRBD2 identical over 10 bases. The CDR3 covers 15 residues. The trim removed 6 bases at V and 6 bases at J, leaving 8 bases unmatched. CDR1 is SEHNR and CDR2 is FQNEAQ in the germline V gene (reference sequence). DNA of the CDR3: TGTGCCAGCAGTCCCCGAACTAGCGGGACCAATGAGCAGTTCTTC. It encodes CASSPRTSGTNEQFF.

This clone has just a few counts. The CDR3 DNA is TGTGCCAGCAGCCAAGGAGACAGAAACAATGAGCAGTTCTTC. Translated, it gives CASSQGDRNNEQFF. The chain links TRBV4-2 to TRBJ2-1; D may be TRBD1 (5 bases). The CDR3 is made up of 14 amino acids. Germline V gene sequence: CDR1 LGHNA, CDR2 YNFKEQ. V gave up 1 base and J gave up 5 bases, with 9 bases separating them.

The chain uses TRBV29-1 and TRBJ2-5; tentative D call: TRBD1 (5 bases). V gave up 3 bases and J gave up 4 bases, with 12 bases separating them. This CDR3 is built from 13 residues. Per the germline V gene, CDR1 is SQVTM and CDR2 is ANQGSEA. The CDR3 nucleotides read TGCAGCGTTGAGGGCCAGGGCCGAGAGACCCAGTACTTC. This codes for CSVEGQGRETQYF.

The chain recombines TRBV13 with TRBJ1-1; 11 nucleotides line up with TRBD1. The CDR3 length is 14 residues. J was trimmed by 5 bases and V by 6 bases; bases with no gene match: 5. The V gene's germline CDR1 is PRHDT and CDR2 FYEKMQ (reference sequence). The CDR3: CASRRTGGRTEAFF. Written as DNA, the CDR3 is TGTGCCAGCAGACGGACAGGGGGCCGGACTGAAGCTTTCTTT.

The chain has TRBV7-8 and TRBJ2-6, with D perhaps TRBD1 (5 bases). Germline CDR1 is SGHVS and CDR2 is FQNEAQ. Trimming took 5 bases from V and 0 from J, leaving 14 bases between them. This CDR3 has 17 amino acids. The CDR3 nucleotides are TGTGCCAGCAGCCGAGGACAATTTTTCTCTGGGGCCAACGTCCTGACTTTC. As protein: CASSRGQFFSGANVLTF.

This clone was observed a few times. The chain joins TRBV27 to TRBJ2-1; a possible D gene is TRBD1 (6 bases). This CDR3 is built from 15 residues. Trimming pared 2 bases from V and 0 bases from J, leaving 8 bases between. The germline CDR1 and CDR2 sequences are MNHEY and SMNVEV (reference sequence). DNA of the CDR3: TGTGCCAGCAGTTTACGGGACAACTCCTACAATGAGCAGTTCTTC. Protein product: CASSLRDNSYNEQFF.

With regard to this clone: At one end, the junction sequence differs from germline, possibly due to a read error. V usage is TRBV20-1 and J usage is TRBJ2-1, with D perhaps being TRBD1 or TRBD2 (6 bases each). Germline lookup yields CDR1 DFQATT and CDR2 SNEGSKA (reference sequence). CDR3 length: 9 residues. CDR3 sequence: CSAQTRGIF. The CDR3 DNA is TGCAGTGCTCAGACTAGGGGGATCTTC.

This clone was recorded a few times. The chain has TRBV4-2 and TRBJ2-5; D may be TRBD1 or TRBD2 (5 bases each). V was clipped by 0 bases and J by 4 bases, with 6 bases between them. Germline V gene data show CDR1 as LGHNA and CDR2 as YNFKEQ. The CDR3 is 13 amino acids. DNA of the CDR3: TGTGCCAGCAGCCAAGATGGGGGAGAGACCCAGTACTTC. Protein product: CASSQDGGETQYF.

J is TRBJ2-7 and V is TRBV20-1; D gene ambiguous. The germline V gene has CDR1 DFQATT and CDR2 SNEGSKA (reference sequence). Trimming removed 0 bases at V and 10 bases at J, with 10 bases between. CDR3 length: 11 residues. In nucleotides, the CDR3 is TGCAGTGCTAGAGATGTCCAGGCTCAGTACTTC. It translates to CSARDVQAQYF.

V and J are TRBV7-9 and TRBJ1-2, with a tentative D call TRBD1 (6 bases). V dropped 4 bases and J dropped 7 bases, with 16 bases sitting between them. Per germline, CDR1 SEHNR and CDR2 FQNEAQ (reference sequence). This CDR3 is 14 amino acids long. As DNA, the CDR3 is TGTGCCAGCAGCTCACAGGGCAGGGAGGCTGGCTACACCTTC. Translating it yields CASSSQGREAGYTF.

The chain has TRBV4-3 and TRBJ1-6, with no clear D. Per the germline V gene, CDR1 is LGHNA and CDR2 is YSLEER. V lost 1 base to trimming and J lost 7 bases, with 8 bases between them. The CDR3 is 14 residues long. This CDR3 reads CASSQVGVNSPLHF. The CDR3 region has the DNA TGCGCCAGCAGCCAAGTCGGGGTGAATTCACCCCTCCACTTT.

This clone was observed a handful of times. This sequence joins TRBV25-1 and TRBJ1-6, with D maybe TRBD1 (5 bases). Germline assignment: CDR1 MGHDK and CDR2 SYGVNS. This CDR3 has 14 amino acids. V lost 1 base and J 14 bases, leaving 15 bases between the germline ends. In nucleotides, the CDR3 is TGTGCCAGCAGTGAATCGGGACGACGGCCCACCCTCCACTTT. Its translation: CASSESGRRPTLHF.

The chain joins TRBV29-1 to TRBJ2-7, with 8 bases aligning to TRBD2. Germline CDR1 is SQVTM and CDR2 is ANQGSEA. This CDR3 region has 14 residues. Unmatched junction bases numbered 10, after V lost 7 bases and J lost 2 bases. CDR3 bases: TGCAGCGCGGTCATAGCGGGACCCCCCTACGAGCAGTACTTC. This translates into CSAVIAGPPYEQYF.

The V call is TRBV14, the J call TRBJ2-7; D possibly matches TRBD1 or TRBD2 (6 bases each). V gave up 1 base and J gave up 9 bases, with 16 bases separating them. The CDR3 length is 14 residues. CDR1 and CDR2 from the germline V gene are SGHDN and FVKESK. The CDR3 region has the DNA TGTGCCAGCAGCCAAGCGGGGGCCGGGTTGGGGCAGTACTTC. Its translation is CASSQAGAGLGQYF.

V and J are TRBV6-1 and TRBJ2-6; D is unresolved. Trimming took 1 base from V and 0 from J, leaving 7 bases between them. Germline V gene data show CDR1 as MNHNS and CDR2 as SASEGT. The CDR3 runs 16 residues. Here the CDR3 reads CASSEVWGSGANVLTF. Here the CDR3 DNA reads TGTGCCAGCAGTGAAGTGTGGGGCTCTGGGGCCAACGTCCTGACTTTC.

J is TRBJ2-1 and V is TRBV7-2, with D uncertain. Germline CDR1 SGHTA, CDR2 FQGNSA. The length of the CDR3 is 12 residues. V lost 1 base to trimming and J lost 9 bases, with 7 bases between them. The CDR3 nucleotides read TGTGCCAGCAGCTTAGTAGGTTTTGAGCAGTTCTTC. It translates to CASSLVGFEQFF.

There are a few counts of this clone. This sequence joins TRBV4-3 and TRBJ1-2; D unresolved. The CDR3 is made up of 13 amino acids. V shed 0 bases and J shed 5 bases, with 7 bases lying between them. Looked up from germline, CDR1 is LGHNA and CDR2 is YSLEER. The CDR3: CASSQDWQYGYTF. The CDR3 DNA follows: TGCGCCAGCAGCCAAGATTGGCAGTATGGCTACACCTTC.

This clone was seen more than once but under ten times. This sample includes further DNA sequences coding for the same CDR3. This rearrangement joins TRBV29-1 to TRBJ2-3; weak D call: TRBD1 (5 bases). Deletions cut 7 bases from V and 4 bases from J, with 6 bases between. This CDR3 has 10 amino acids. CDR1 and CDR2 from the germline V gene are SQVTM and ANQGSEA. The CDR3 reads CSAGSDTQYF. The CDR3 DNA reads TGCAGCGCAGGGTCAGATACGCAGTATTTT.

The chain couples TRBV14 to TRBJ1-2; D gene uncertain. Per germline, CDR1 SGHDN and CDR2 FVKESK. Trimming took 3 bases from V and 6 from J, leaving 20 bases between them. This CDR3 contains 16 residues. The CDR3 protein is CASSHPDQHRNDGYTF. The DNA of the CDR3 is TGTGCCAGCAGCCACCCAGACCAACATAGGAACGATGGCTACACCTTC.

The genes are TRBV7-6 and TRBJ2-5; D is unclear. This CDR3 contains 13 residues. Per germline, CDR1 SGHVS and CDR2 FNYEAQ. The ends were cut back, 4 bases at V and 5 bases at J, with 11 bases in the middle. As DNA, the CDR3 is TGTGCCAGCAGCTCCCCGATATTCGAGACCCAGTACTTC. It is translated as CASSSPIFETQYF.

The chain couples TRBV7-2 to TRBJ2-5, with D unclear. Germline CDR1 SGHTA, CDR2 FQGNSA. CDR3 length: 13 amino acids. V gave up 5 bases and J gave up 4 bases, with 11 bases separating them. Written as DNA, the CDR3 is TGTGCCAGCAGCCGCCCCGTGTCAGAGACCCAGTACTTC. It specifies CASSRPVSETQYF.

The chain employs TRBV27 and TRBJ2-7; D is unclear. The germline CDR1 and CDR2 sequences are MNHEY and SMNVEV (reference sequence). V was cut by 5 bases and J by 3 bases, with 11 bases left in between. This CDR3 is built from 13 residues. This chain's CDR3 is CASSPQLSYEQYV. DNA of the CDR3: TGTGCCAGCAGTCCACAGCTAAGCTACGAGCAGTACGTC.

This clone was counted only a few times. J is TRBJ2-5 and V is TRBV7-2, with D hard to call. The CDR3 totals 15 residues. Germline V gives CDR1 SGHTA, CDR2 FQGNSA. V lost 6 bases to trimming and J lost 4 bases, with 18 bases between them. CDR3 DNA sequence: TGTGCCAGCAGTCCTGACTTCGCGAGGAGAGAGACCCAGTACTTC. Translating gives CASSPDFARRETQYF.

This clone has more than one count but fewer than ten. This chain joins TRBV7-8 and TRBJ1-5; D perhaps matches TRBD1 (6 bases). The V gene lost 4 bases and the J gene lost 2 bases, with 12 bases spanning the gap. The CDR3 covers 15 residues. From germline, CDR1 is SGHVS and CDR2 FQNEAQ. The CDR3 bases are TGTGCCAGCAGCTACACAGGGATTCGCAATCAGCCCCAGCATTTT. The encoded protein is CASSYTGIRNQPQHF.